This is a list of T cell receptor beta chains from one sample in a study of shared clonotypes between healthy human individuals. Repertoires were generated with immunoSEQ multiplex PCR, while TCRdb's copy carries only in-frame clones and drops some. The sample has about 490,000 clones; over 75% are singletons. The sequencing sample was made of PBMCs. The receptors here all came from a woman between 40 and 50 years old in good health. Some clones in this sample may be carry-over from other donors' samples. Both conserved end residues are part of each CDR3. A D gene is named only where the DNA matches it firmly. Expanded clones are given a class, and other clones once, few, many or no size at all.

d_gene | abundance | j_gene | v_gene | CDR3aa | CDR3nt
TRBD2 | - | TRBJ2-7 | TRBV5-1 | CASSWGTSGLYEQYF | TGCGCCAGCAGCTGGGGAACTAGCGGCCTCTACGAGCAGTACTTC
- | - | TRBJ2-7 | TRBV2 | CASSGRRSSYEQYF | TGTGCCAGCAGCGGACGGAGGAGCTCCTACGAGCAGTACTTC
TRBD2 | - | TRBJ2-7 | TRBV5-1 | CASSLMGTGGYSYEQYF | TGCGCCAGCAGCTTGATGGGAACGGGAGGCTACTCCTACGAGCAGTACTTC
TRBD1 | many | TRBJ2-7 | TRBV29-1 | CSVEGDRGIYEQYF | TGCAGCGTTGAAGGGGACAGGGGGATCTACGAGCAGTACTTC
TRBD1 | - | TRBJ1-5 | TRBV28 | CASSPQGINQPQHF | TGTGCCAGCAGCCCACAGGGGATCAATCAGCCCCAGCATTTT
TRBD1 | - | TRBJ1-2 | TRBV29-1 | CSVEGTGPNYGYTF | TGCAGCGTTGAGGGGACAGGGCCCAACTATGGCTACACCTTC
- | - | TRBJ2-7 | TRBV4-1 | CASSQYNKRAHEQYF | TGCGCCAGCAGCCAATATAACAAGCGGGCGCACGAGCAGTACTTC
TRBD1 | - | TRBJ2-1 | TRBV5-1 | CASSRGQGARNEQFF | TGCGCCAGCAGCCGGGGGCAGGGGGCGCGCAATGAGCAGTTCTTC
TRBD2 | - | TRBJ2-5 | TRBV5-1 | CASSPGTRETQYF | TGCGCCAGCAGCCCAGGGACTAGAGAGACCCAGTACTTC
TRBD1 | - | TRBJ1-1 | TRBV28 | CASRYRGRETEAFF | TGTGCCAGCAGGTACAGGGGAAGGGAAACTGAAGCTTTCTTT
- | few | TRBJ1-1 | TRBV7-9 | CASSRGDYTEAFF | TGTGCCAGCAGCCGCGGGGACTACACTGAAGCTTTCTTT
- | - | TRBJ1-1 | TRBV2 | CAYAWRANTEAFF | TGTGCCTACGCCTGGAGGGCTAACACTGAAGCTTTCTTT
TRBD1 | once | TRBJ1-5 | TRBV28 | CASSPSAGTGALQPQHF | TGTGCCAGCAGTCCGTCGGCGGGGACAGGGGCATTGCAGCCCCAGCATTTT
- | - | TRBJ1-2 | TRBV2 | CASSEKQGVEYGYTF | TGTGCCAGCAGTGAAAAGCAGGGTGTCGAATATGGCTACACCTTC
- | - | TRBJ1-5 | TRBV4-1 | CASSRSPHQPQHF | TGCGCCAGCAGCCGGTCCCCACATCAGCCCCAGCATTTT
- | - | TRBJ2-4 | TRBV28 | CASSSPGSAKNIQYF | TGTGCCAGCAGTTCCCCAGGGTCAGCCAAAAACATTCAGTACTTC
- | - | TRBJ2-5 | TRBV7-2 | CASSQGETQYF | TGTGCCAGCAGCCAGGGGGAGACCCAGTACTTC
- | few | TRBJ2-3 | TRBV7-2 | CASSLARGSDTQYF | TGTGCCAGCAGCTTAGCCAGGGGTTCGGATACGCAGTATTTT
- | - | TRBJ1-1 | TRBV5-1 | CASSLEGAAGVAEAFF | TGCGCCAGCAGCTTGGAAGGGGCAGCGGGGGTAGCTGAAGCTTTCTTT
- | - | TRBJ1-2 | TRBV4-3 | CASSPVVPSLGYTF | TGCGCCAGCAGCCCAGTAGTGCCCTCTCTTGGCTACACCTTC
- | - | TRBJ2-3 | TRBV5-4 | CASSAWTVTDTQYF | TGTGCCAGCAGCGCGTGGACAGTCACAGATACGCAGTATTTT
TRBD1 | - | TRBJ1-5 | TRBV19 | CASTPGQGSDQPQHF | TGTGCCAGTACACCGGGACAGGGGAGCGATCAGCCCCAGCATTTT
- | - | TRBJ2-7 | TRBV5-1 | CASSLAITSEQYF | TGCGCCAGCAGCTTGGCTATTACGAGCGAGCAGTACTTC
- | - | TRBJ2-1 | TRBV28 | CASKDPPPYNEQFF | TGTGCCAGCAAGGATCCTCCCCCCTACAATGAGCAGTTCTTC
TRBD2 | - | TRBJ2-3 | TRBV27 | CASSERLAGGDTQYF | TGTGCCAGCAGTGAGAGGCTAGCGGGAGGAGATACGCAGTATTTT
- | - | TRBJ2-1 | TRBV11-2 | CASTGTLGNEQFF | TGTGCCAGCACAGGGACCCTCGGCAATGAGCAGTTCTTC
- | once | TRBJ1-2 | TRBV5-6 | CASSSDFYGYTF | TGTGCCAGCAGCTCGGATTTTTATGGCTACACCTTC
- | once | TRBJ2-2 | TRBV9 | CASSVRSDTGELFF | TGTGCCAGCAGCGTACGTTCCGACACCGGGGAGCTGTTTTTT
- | - | TRBJ2-1 | TRBV7-8 | CASSLESGAYNEQFF | TGTGCCAGCAGCCTAGAGAGCGGAGCCTACAATGAGCAGTTCTTC
TRBD1 | few | TRBJ2-5 | TRBV5-1 | CASSPGQGPPEETQYF | TGCGCCAGCAGCCCGGGACAGGGGCCGCCTGAGGAGACCCAGTACTTC
- | - | TRBJ1-3 | TRBV10-2 | CASSVHPRSGNTIYF | TGCGCCAGCAGTGTTCACCCTCGCTCTGGAAACACCATATATTTT
- | - | TRBJ2-7 | TRBV11-2 | CASSLASAPSYEQYF | TGTGCCAGCAGCTTAGCTAGCGCCCCCTCCTACGAGCAGTACTTC
- | - | TRBJ2-7 | TRBV28 | CASSLFQSSYEQYF | TGTGCCAGCAGTTTATTCCAGAGCTCCTACGAGCAGTACTTC
- | few | TRBJ1-4 | TRBV30 | CAWSEFGRENEKLFF | TGTGCCTGGAGTGAGTTCGGTCGGGAAAATGAAAAACTGTTTTTT
TRBD1 | - | TRBJ1-2 | TRBV6-1 | CASTRDRAYGYTF | TGTGCCAGCACTAGGGACAGGGCGTATGGCTACACCTTC
TRBD1 | - | TRBJ2-5 | TRBV5-6 | CASSLGRGRETQYF | TGTGCCAGCAGCTTGGGAAGGGGGCGAGAGACCCAGTACTTC
- | - | TRBJ1-1 | TRBV11-2 | CASSLEQGGLGTEAFF | TGTGCCAGCAGCTTAGAGCAGGGAGGTTTGGGCACTGAAGCTTTCTTT
TRBD1 | - | TRBJ2-7 | TRBV6-1 | CASSAVRTGQGGDEQYF | TGTGCCAGCAGTGCGGTCAGGACGGGACAGGGAGGGGACGAGCAGTACTTC
TRBD2 | - | TRBJ2-3 | TRBV29-1 | CSVIGAGDGGTDTQYF | TGCAGCGTGATAGGGGCGGGAGATGGGGGCACAGATACGCAGTATTTT
- | - | TRBJ1-5 | TRBV27 | CASSPPPGGTNQPQHF | TGTGCCAGCAGTCCGCCCCCCGGGGGAACCAATCAGCCCCAGCATTTT
- | once | TRBJ1-5 | TRBV11-2 | CASSLDRVQPQHF | TGTGCCAGCAGCTTAGATCGAGTTCAGCCCCAGCATTTT
TRBD1 | - | TRBJ2-7 | TRBV27 | CASSLRGLDYEQYF | TGTGCCAGCAGTTTAAGGGGGCTAGACTACGAGCAGTACTTC
- | - | TRBJ2-5 | TRBV4-1 | CASSPLGGAETQYF | TGCGCCAGCAGCCCGCTTGGGGGGGCGGAGACCCAGTACTTC
- | - | TRBJ2-3 | TRBV7-9 | CASSLREARTDTQYF | TGTGCCAGCAGCCTTAGGGAGGCCAGGACAGATACGCAGTATTTT
- | - | TRBJ2-3 | TRBV10-2 | CASSYGGNIDTQYF | TGCGCCAGCAGTTACGGCGGGAACATAGATACGCAGTATTTT
TRBD1 | once | TRBJ1-2 | TRBV2 | CASRGQGNYGYTF | TGTGCCAGCAGAGGACAGGGGAACTATGGCTACACCTTC
- | - | TRBJ2-1 | TRBV29-1 | CSVYISSASYNEQFF | TGCAGCGTCTATATTTCTAGCGCCTCCTACAATGAGCAGTTCTTC
- | - | TRBJ2-3 | TRBV7-2 | CASSLVGTSTDTQYF | TGTGCCAGCAGCTTAGTCGGGACCAGCACAGATACGCAGTATTTT
- | - | TRBJ2-5 | TRBV19 | CASSIPGLQETQYF | TGTGCCAGTAGTATACCGGGACTGCAAGAGACCCAGTACTTC
- | - | TRBJ2-3 | TRBV6-5 | CASSKDTASTDTQYF | TGTGCCAGCAGCAAAGACACCGCTAGCACAGATACGCAGTATTTT
- | - | TRBJ2-7 | TRBV15 | CATSRGGSSYEQYF | TGTGCCACCAGCAGAGGGGGGAGCTCCTACGAGCAGTACTTC
- | - | TRBJ1-5 | TRBV6-1 | CASSEVGDIDWNQPQHF | TGTGCCAGCAGTGAAGTGGGGGACATAGATTGGAATCAGCCCCAGCATTTT
- | - | TRBJ2-7 | TRBV6-1 | CASSDKRGPPYEQYF | TGTGCCAGCAGTGATAAGCGAGGGCCGCCCTACGAGCAGTACTTC